The clone carrying this T cell receptor (beta chain) was detected ten times or more. Researchers amplified the TCR beta CDR3 regions from RNA transcripts. The HTBI primer set served for first-round RT-PCR of the TCR CDR3. TCRdb processed the multiplex PCR reads anew with MiXCR; each CDR3 protein has one entry. The data contain 530,000 or so distinct CDR3 sequences, roughly a sixth of them singletons. In germline, CDR1 is GTSNPN, CDR2 SVGIG (reference sequence). This CDR3 comprises 14 residues. The sample belongs to a study of T cells in Graves' hyperthyroidism and ophthalmopathy. Sequencing was carried out using blood. V is TRBV30 and J is TRBJ2-2; D is perhaps TRBD2 (6 bases). The sequence derives from a woman between 18 and 29 years old with Graves' ophthalmopathy. CDR3 protein: CGGRRTEVTGELFF. The CDR3 bases are TGTGGGGGGAGGAGGACGGAGGTCACCGGGGAGCTGTTTTTT.